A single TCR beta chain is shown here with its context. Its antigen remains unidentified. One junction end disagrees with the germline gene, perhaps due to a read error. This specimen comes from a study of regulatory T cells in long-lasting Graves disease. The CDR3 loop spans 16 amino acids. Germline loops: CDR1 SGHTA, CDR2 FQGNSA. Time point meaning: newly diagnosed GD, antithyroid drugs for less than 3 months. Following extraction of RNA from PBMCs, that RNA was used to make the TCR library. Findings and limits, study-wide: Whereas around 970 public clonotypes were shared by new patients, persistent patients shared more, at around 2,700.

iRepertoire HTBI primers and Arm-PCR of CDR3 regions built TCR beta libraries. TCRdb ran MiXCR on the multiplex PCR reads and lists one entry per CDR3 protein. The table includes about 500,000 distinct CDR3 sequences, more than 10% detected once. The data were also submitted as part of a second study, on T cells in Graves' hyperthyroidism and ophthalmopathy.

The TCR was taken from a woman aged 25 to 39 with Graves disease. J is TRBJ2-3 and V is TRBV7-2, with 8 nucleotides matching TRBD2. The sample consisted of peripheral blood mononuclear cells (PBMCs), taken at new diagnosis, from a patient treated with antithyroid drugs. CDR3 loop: CASSSGTRGVADTQCF. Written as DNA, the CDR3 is TGTGCCAGCAGCTCCGGGACTAGAGGGGTCGCAGATACGCAGTGTTTT.